This T cell receptor beta chain derives from a study of blood T cell repertoires in COVID-19. CDR3 size: 15 residues. CDR1 and CDR2 (germline): MNHNY, SVGAGI (reference sequence). V lost 6 bases, J lost 8 bases, and 12 bases stayed unmatched. Source study methods: Amplified reference gene primers provided the basis for estimating nucleated cell counts. Assay used: immunoSEQ multiplex PCR; TCRdb lists only in-frame clones, some missing. That table furnishes V, J and clone size, whereas the DNA furnished D and trimming. Of around 200,000 clones in the sample, approximately 85% were seen once. This receptor was taken from a human donor with active or convalescent COVID-19. The donor label of this sample is uncertain. Input material: peripheral blood. The V and J genes are TRBV6-6 and TRBJ2-4, with 8 bases identical to TRBD2. As DNA, the CDR3 is TGTGCCAGCAGGCCGCCAGGGACTAGAGAACACATTCAGTACTTC. Encoded protein: CASRPPGTREHIQYF.